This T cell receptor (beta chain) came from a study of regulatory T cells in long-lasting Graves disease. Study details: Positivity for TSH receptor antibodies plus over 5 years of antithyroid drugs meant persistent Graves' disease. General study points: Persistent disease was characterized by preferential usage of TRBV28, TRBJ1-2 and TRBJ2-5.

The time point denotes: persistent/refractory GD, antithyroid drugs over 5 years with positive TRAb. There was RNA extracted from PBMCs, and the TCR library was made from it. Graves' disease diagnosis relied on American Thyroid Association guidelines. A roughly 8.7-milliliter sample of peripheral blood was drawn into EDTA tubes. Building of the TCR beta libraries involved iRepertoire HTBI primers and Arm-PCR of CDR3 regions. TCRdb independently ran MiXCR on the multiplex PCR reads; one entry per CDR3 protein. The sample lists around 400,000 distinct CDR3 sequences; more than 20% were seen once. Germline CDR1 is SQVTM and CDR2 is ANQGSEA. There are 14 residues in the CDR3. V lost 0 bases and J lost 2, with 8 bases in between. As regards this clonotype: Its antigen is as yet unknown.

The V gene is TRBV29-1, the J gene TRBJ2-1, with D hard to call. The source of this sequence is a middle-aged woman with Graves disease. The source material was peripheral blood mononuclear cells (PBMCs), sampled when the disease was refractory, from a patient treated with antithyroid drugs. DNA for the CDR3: TGCAGCGTTGAAGAGTGGTCGCCCTACAATGAGCAGTTCTTC. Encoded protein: CSVEEWSPYNEQFF.